Listed below are T cell receptor beta chains from one sample, sequenced in a study of T cells in Graves' hyperthyroidism and ophthalmopathy. TCRdb itself ran the multiplex PCR reads through MiXCR, one entry per CDR3 protein. Altogether roughly 500,000 distinct CDR3 sequences are present, about 43% being singletons, with the ten largest covering 15% to 20%. Sequenced sample: peripheral blood or thyroid tissue (not recorded which). The receptor set was obtained from an adult woman with Graves' disease, either hyperthyroidism or ophthalmopathy (not recorded which). Both conserved end residues are part of each CDR3. Fields, in order: J gene, clone size, D gene, CDR3 length, V gene, CDR3 DNA, CDR3 protein. A D gene is named only where the DNA matches it firmly. A clone size is listed for some rows: how often the clone was seen (once, few, many), or a class if it is expanded.

>TRBJ2-5|.|.|12|TRBV29-1
TGCAGCGCGAGTGCCGTAATCGAGACCCAGTACTTC
CSASAVIETQYF
>TRBJ2-7|.|.|12|TRBV6-2/TRBV6-3
TGTGCCAGCAGTTCACCTAGAGGGGAGCAGTACTTC
CASSSPRGEQYF
>TRBJ1-3|.|.|11|TRBV29-1
TGCAGCGCTTGGTCAGGAAACACCATATATTTT
CSAWSGNTIYF
>TRBJ2-5|.|TRBD1|13|TRBV5-1
TGCGCCAGCAGAGAACAGGGGCAGGGGACCCAGTACTTC
CASREQGQGTQYF
>TRBJ2-5|.|.|21|TRBV10-2
TGCGCCAGCACCCAAGGCAGCTTAGGTCGAGTGTCCCCCGGAGAGGGGGAGACCCAGTACTTC
CASTQGSLGRVSPGEGETQYF
>TRBJ1-6|.|.|15|TRBV13
TGTGCCAGCAGACGAGAGGCTATTGTTAATTCACCCCTCCACTTT
CASRREAIVNSPLHF
>TRBJ2-7|.|.|16|TRBV12-5
TGTGCTAGTGGTTTGGTACTTGGGGTCGGAGGAAACGAGCAGTACTTC
CASGLVLGVGGNEQYF
>TRBJ1-6|many|.|16|TRBV20-1
TGCAGTGCTAGAGCGGTAAAGGGAACAACTAATTCACCCCTCCACTTT
CSARAVKGTTNSPLHF
>TRBJ1-1|.|TRBD1|15|TRBV20-1
TGCAGTGCGAGCCCACCGGGACAGGCCAGCGGCGGAGCTTTCTTT
CSASPPGQASGGAFF
>TRBJ1-6|many|.|13|TRBV7-9
TGTGCCAGCAGCTTATCGGATCCTCCGACCCTCCACTTT
CASSLSDPPTLHF
>TRBJ2-7|many|TRBD2|14|TRBV19
TGTGCCAGTAGTGCTAGCGGGAGGTTCCGGGAGCAGTACTTC
CASSASGRFREQYF